The 14 T cell receptor beta chains below were found in one sample sequenced in a study of OX40 agonist ivuxolimab in advanced cancers. Measured with immunoSEQ multiplex PCR; TCRdb has only the in-frame clones, and not every one. The data show around 65,000 clones, more than 85% seen once. The specimen was CD4+ or CD8+ T cells sorted from blood, collected in a trial of the OX40 agonist ivuxolimab. Receptors were obtained from an adult with an advanced solid tumor such as melanoma, head and neck, liver or kidney cancer.

The chain recombines TRBV9 with TRBJ2-2; D remains unclear. This CDR3 contains 16 residues. V was cut by 0 bases and J by 3 bases, with 12 bases left in between. Germline V gene sequence: CDR1 SGDLS, CDR2 YYNGEE. The chain's CDR3 is CASSVASNGYTGELFF. CDR3 sequence (DNA): TGTGCCAGCAGCGTAGCCTCGAATGGGTACACCGGGGAGCTGTTTTTT.

The chain combines TRBV5-6 with TRBJ2-5; 11 bases are shared with TRBD2. CDR1 and CDR2 from the germline V gene are SGHDT and YYEEEE. This CDR3 spans 16 amino acids. With V trimmed by 2 bases and J by 1 base, 4 bases remained unmatched. CDR3 sequence: CASSFRLAGTQETQYF. The DNA of the CDR3 is TGTGCCAGCAGCTTCCGACTAGCGGGGACCCAAGAGACCCAGTACTTC.

The chain has TRBV4-1 and TRBJ2-3; the match to TRBD2 covers 7 bases. After removal of 2 bases from V and 4 bases from J, the junction contained 6 bases not matched to a gene. The CDR3 sequence is 15 residues long. Germline V CDR1 and CDR2: MGHRA, YSYEKL. The CDR3 DNA reads as TGCGCCAGCAGCCAAAGTGGACTAGTCGCAGATACGCAGTATTTT. Encoded protein: CASSQSGLVADTQYF.

V gene TRBV10-2 combines with J gene TRBJ1-2; D is unresolved. The germline gives CDR1 WSHSY, CDR2 SAAADI. This CDR3 region has 14 residues. V gave up 3 bases and J gave up 4 bases, with 12 bases separating them. In nucleotides, the CDR3 is TGCGCCAGCAGTGATTCCGGGTACGGCTATGGCTACACCTTC. This encodes CASSDSGYGYGYTF.

The chain has TRBV6-9 and TRBJ2-7, with 7 positions matching TRBD1. Germline V CDR1 and CDR2: MNHGY, SVAAGI. The V and J ends lost 6 bases and 9 bases, in that order; junction bases with no gene match: 8. This CDR3 contains 12 residues. CDR3 nucleotides: TGTGCCAGCAGCAAACAGGGGTCGGGGCAGTACTTC. As protein: CASSKQGSGQYF.

The chain carries TRBV9 and TRBJ2-3; possibly TRBD1 for D (6 bases). Germline V gene sequence: CDR1 SGDLS, CDR2 YYNGEE. The CDR3 consists of 17 residues. V was pared by 0 bases and J by 0 bases, with 14 bases between. Here the CDR3 DNA reads TGTGCCAGCAGCGTAGTTGGGACACCGCATAGCACAGATACGCAGTATTTT. Translated: CASSVVGTPHSTDTQYF.

The chain links TRBV12-5 to TRBJ2-3, with 7 bases that match TRBD2. Per the germline V gene, CDR1 is LGHNT and CDR2 is FRNRAP. The CDR3 covers 14 residues. V shed 7 bases and J 4 bases; nucleotides not matched to a gene: 8. CDR3 in amino acids: CASATSVGADTQYF. The CDR3 DNA reads TGTGCTAGTGCCACTAGCGTCGGAGCAGATACGCAGTATTTT.

The chain uses TRBV14 and TRBJ2-6; D is unclear. Germline V lookup: CDR1 SGHDN, CDR2 FVKESK. This CDR3 comprises 18 residues. V lost 2 bases and J lost 0, with 14 bases in between. In DNA form, the CDR3 reads TGTGCCAGCAGCCAACGGCTGGGGTCTAGCTCTGGGGCCAACGTCCTGACTTTC. Residues: CASSQRLGSSSGANVLTF.

V and J are TRBV11-3 and TRBJ2-1; 7 nucleotides align to TRBD1. V shed 0 bases, J shed 4 bases, and the junction held 3 bases outside the gene matches. Germline V gene data show CDR1 as SGHNT and CDR2 as YENEEA. The CDR3 totals 15 residues. The chain's CDR3 is CASSLEGTDYNEQFF. The CDR3 bases are TGTGCCAGCAGCTTAGAGGGGACAGATTACAATGAGCAGTTCTTC. Looking up the rest from reference TRBV11-3 and TRBJ2-1 gives the full variable domain: EAGVVQSPRYKIIEKKQPVAFWCNPISGHNTLYWYLQNLGQGPELLIRYENEEAVDDSQLPKDRFSAERLKGVDSTLKIQPAELGDSAVYLCASSLEGTDYNEQFFGPGTRLTVL.

This clone was seen a single time. The rearrangement links TRBV5-1 to TRBJ2-5, with D unresolved. CDR3 length: 14 amino acids. V lost 0 bases and J lost 4, with 10 bases in between. The germline CDR1 and CDR2 sequences are SGHRS and YFSETQ. The CDR3 nucleotides are TGCGCCAGCAGCTTGGAGTCGGTAGGAGAGACCCAGTACTTC. This encodes CASSLESVGETQYF.

This rearrangement joins TRBV7-9 to TRBJ2-1, with D hard to call. This CDR3 region has 14 residues. The ends were cut back, 4 bases at V and 2 bases at J, with 9 bases in the middle. CDR1 is SEHNR and CDR2 is FQNEAQ in the germline V gene (reference sequence). The CDR3 DNA sequence: TGTGCCAGCAGCTCCAACATCGCCTACAATGAGCAGTTCTTC. Residues: CASSSNIAYNEQFF. Supplemented by reference TRBV7-9 and TRBJ2-1, the full variable domain reads DTGVSQNPRHKITKRGQNVTFRCDPISEHNRLYWYRQTLGQGPEFLTYFQNEAQLEKSRLLSDRFSAERPKGSFSTLEIQRTEQGDSAMYLCASSSNIAYNEQFFGPGTRLTVL.

This clone was picked up one time. The chain recombines TRBV27 with TRBJ1-5; 9 positions agree with TRBD1. Germline assignment: CDR1 MNHEY and CDR2 SMNVEV (reference sequence). The CDR3 totals 15 residues. V lost 5 bases to trimming and J lost 6 bases; unmatched junction nucleotides: 8. CDR3 coding DNA: TGTGCCAGCAGTCTCGGGACAGGGTTAGGTCAGCCCCAGCATTTT. Translation gives CASSLGTGLGQPQHF.

This CDR3 reads CASSEFGGQGANEQFF. CDR3 in DNA: TGTGCCAGCAGTGAATTCGGGGGACAGGGCGCCAATGAGCAGTTCTTC. The chain combines TRBV2 with TRBJ2-1; 9 positions agree with TRBD1. Germline V gene data show CDR1 as SNHLY and CDR2 as FYNNEI. This CDR3 contains 16 residues. Trimming removed 2 bases from V and 6 bases from J; junction bases left unmatched: 8.

The chain is built from TRBV6-1 and TRBJ2-3, with unresolved D. From germline, CDR1 is MNHNS and CDR2 SASEGT. The CDR3 is 12 amino acids. V lost 5 bases to trimming and J lost 6 bases, with 9 bases between them. The CDR3 DNA reads as TGTGCCAGCAGTTCTCCATTTGATACGCAGTATTTT. Translated: CASSSPFDTQYF.